Presented here are 3 T cell receptor beta chains from one specimen sequenced in a study of response to subunit inactivated influenza vaccine. TCRdb itself ran the RT-PCR reads through MiXCR, one entry per CDR3 protein. The profile shows under 200,000 distinct CDR3 sequences, about 12% of them singletons. The data also belong to a second study, concerning T cells expressing NK-cell markers. That work contributes: TCR beta cDNA was made by 5'RACE template switching with UMIs.

The sample in question was CD8+ T cells sorted from PBMCs, obtained less than 13 days after vaccination. These receptors came from a man between 45 and 60 years old who received an inactivated influenza vaccine.

The table lists this clonotype with a few counts. The chain employs TRBV3-1 and TRBJ2-7; D is possibly TRBD1 (5 bases). The CDR3 consists of 15 residues. Trimming removed 3 bases at V and 2 bases at J, with 14 bases between. Germline V gene data show CDR1 as LGHDT and CDR2 as YNNKEL (reference sequence). The CDR3 here is CASSQPNRLTYEQYF. The CDR3 DNA reads as TGTGCCAGCAGCCAGCCTAACAGGTTGACCTACGAGCAGTACTTC.

The DNA of the CDR3 is TGTGCCAGCAGCTTAGGGGCTCCTGGAGGCGAGCAGTACTTC. Protein product: CASSLGAPGGEQYF. The chain carries TRBV7-2 and TRBJ2-7; D perhaps matches TRBD2 (5 bases). Germline V CDR1 and CDR2: SGHTA, FQGNSA. The ends were cut back, 1 base at V and 6 bases at J, with 13 bases in the middle. This CDR3 has 14 residues. The full variable domain, its missing parts supplied by reference TRBV7-2 and TRBJ2-7, is GAGVSQSPSNKVTEKGKDVELRCDPISGHTALYWYRQSLGQGLEFLIYFQGNSAPDKSGLPSDRFSAERTGGSVSTLTIQRTQQEDSAVYLCASSLGAPGGEQYFGPGTRLTVT.

This clonotype was seen repeatedly, ten times or more. The chain couples TRBV10-3 to TRBJ2-3, with TRBD2 matching over 7 bases. The CDR3 covers 13 residues. In germline, CDR1 is ENHRY, CDR2 SYGVKD. The junction had 2 bases not matched to a gene; V was cut back by 7 bases and J by 1 base. The chain's CDR3 is CAINAGGTDTQYF. CDR3 sequence (DNA): TGTGCCATCAACGCGGGAGGCACAGATACGCAGTATTTT.